The clone carrying this T cell receptor (beta chain) has only one observation. Its antigen is not known. This specimen comes from a study of cytomegalovirus exposure and HLA in healthy donors. At the level of the study: A previous analysis identified fewer than 130 million unique TCR beta sequences derived from roughly 180 million T cells. Study-wide results and caveats: Excluded: some indistinguishable V segments such as TRBV6-2 and TRBV6-3. The productive fraction for most TCR beta V segments was about 90% or about 30% in an earlier analysis. The study assumed roughly uniform donor sequencing depth for presence/absence analyses.

V lost 3 bases, J lost 6 bases, and 16 bases lay in between. The CDR3 sequence is 15 residues long. In germline, CDR1 is MDHEN, CDR2 SYDVKM. Primers: 60 Vbeta forward and 13 Jbeta reverse. Here immunoSEQ multiplex PCR was the method, and the copy in TCRdb shows in-frame clones only, minus some. The sample yields approximately 190,000 clones, about four fifths seen once. This TCR came from a woman under 40 in good health and CMV-seropositive. The sequenced sample consisted of PBMCs. V gene TRBV28 combines with J gene TRBJ2-3; D remains ambiguous. This chain's CDR3 is CASSLASLLSDTQYF. CDR3 DNA: TGTGCCAGCAGTTTGGCTAGTCTGTTATCGGATACGCAGTATTTT.